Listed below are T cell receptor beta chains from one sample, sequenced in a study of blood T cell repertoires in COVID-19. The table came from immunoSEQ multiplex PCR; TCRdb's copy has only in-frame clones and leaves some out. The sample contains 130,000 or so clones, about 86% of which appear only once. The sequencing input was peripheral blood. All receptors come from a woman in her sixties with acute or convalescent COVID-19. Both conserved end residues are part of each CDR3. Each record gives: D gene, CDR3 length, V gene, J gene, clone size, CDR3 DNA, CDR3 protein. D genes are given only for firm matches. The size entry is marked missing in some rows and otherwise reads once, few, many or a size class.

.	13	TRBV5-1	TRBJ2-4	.	TGCGCCAGCACAGGGGCCTCGGAAAACATTCAGTACTTC	CASTGASENIQYF
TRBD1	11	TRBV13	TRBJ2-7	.	TGTGCCAGCAGCTTAGACAGGGGTCTGTACTTC	CASSLDRGLYF
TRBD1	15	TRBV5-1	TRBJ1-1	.	TGCGCCAGCAGCCAACGGACAGGGGGTAGCACTGAAGCTTTCTTT	CASSQRTGGSTEAFF
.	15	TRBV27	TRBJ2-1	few	TGTGCCAGCAGTTTGTTCTCCTCAGGAGGCAATGAGCAGTTCTTC	CASSLFSSGGNEQFF
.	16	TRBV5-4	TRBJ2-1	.	TGTGCCAGCAGCGGTGCCCAGGGGAGGGTCTTGAATGAGCAGTTCTTC	CASSGAQGRVLNEQFF
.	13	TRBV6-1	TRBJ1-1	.	TGTGCCAGCAGTGAACTCTTGAACACTGAAGCTTTCTTT	CASSELLNTEAFF
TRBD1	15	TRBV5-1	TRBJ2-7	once	TGCGCCAGCAGCACCGGGACAGGTCTTTCCTACGAGCAGTACTTC	CASSTGTGLSYEQYF
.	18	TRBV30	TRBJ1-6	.	TGTGCCTGGAGTGTACCCCGATCGGCATCAGGGAATAATTCACCCCTCCACTTT	CAWSVPRSASGNNSPLHF
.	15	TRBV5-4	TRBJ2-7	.	TGTGCCAGCAGCTTGGTGGCAGCGTACTCCTACGAGCAGTACTTC	CASSLVAAYSYEQYF
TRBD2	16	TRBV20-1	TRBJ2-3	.	TGCAGTGCTAGTTCCGGCGGGGGAGTAAACACAGATACGCAGTATTTT	CSASSGGGVNTDTQYF
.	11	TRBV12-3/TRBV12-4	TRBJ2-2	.	TGTGCCAGCAGCCCCGTCGGGGAGCTGTTTTTT	CASSPVGELFF
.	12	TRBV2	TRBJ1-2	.	TGTGCCAGCAGTGTACAGTTCTATGGCTACACCTTC	CASSVQFYGYTF
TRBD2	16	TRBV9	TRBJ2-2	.	TGTGCCAGCAGCACCCCGGGGGGTCCGAACACCGGGGAGCTGTTTTTT	CASSTPGGPNTGELFF
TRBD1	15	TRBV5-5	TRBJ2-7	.	TGTGCCAGCAGCTCATCGGGACAGTCGGCCTACGAGCAGTACTTC	CASSSSGQSAYEQYF
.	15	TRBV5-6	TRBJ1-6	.	TGTGCCAGCAGCTTGGGACGGGGTTATAATTCACCCCTCCACTTT	CASSLGRGYNSPLHF
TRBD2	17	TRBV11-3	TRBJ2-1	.	TGTGCCAGCAGCTTAGGGAACCTAGCGGGGGGGCGGAATGAGCAGTTCTTC	CASSLGNLAGGRNEQFF
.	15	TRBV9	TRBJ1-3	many	TGTGCCAGCAGCCCACGCGGAGGTTCTGGAAACACCATATATTTT	CASSPRGGSGNTIYF
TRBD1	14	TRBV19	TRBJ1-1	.	TGTGCCAGTAGTAAGGGGGCGAGGAACACTGAAGCTTTCTTT	CASSKGARNTEAFF
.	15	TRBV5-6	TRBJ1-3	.	TGTGCCAGCAGCTTTGATGGCGGGTTAGGAAACACCATATATTTT	CASSFDGGLGNTIYF
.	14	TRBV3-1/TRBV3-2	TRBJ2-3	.	TGTGCCAGCAGCCAAGGCCGACAACTGGGTACGCAGTATTTT	CASSQGRQLGTQYF
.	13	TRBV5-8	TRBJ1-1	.	TGTGCCAGCAGCTTGGGGCGGTGGGCTGAAGCTTTCTTT	CASSLGRWAEAFF